Listed below are T cell receptor beta chains from one sample, sequenced in a study of PD-1 blockade in classical Hodgkin lymphoma. Profiled with immunoSEQ multiplex PCR; TCRdb holds only in-frame clones, not every one. The sample consists of some 96,000 clones, over 70% of them appearing once. The sequencing here drew on peripheral blood mononuclear cells (PBMCs), taken at baseline. Receptor source: a human donor with classical Hodgkin lymphoma. Each CDR3 is given with its conserved first and last residue. Fields, in order: V gene, clone size, D gene, J gene, CDR3 protein, CDR3 DNA. The D gene is left open where the match is weak. Only part of the rows carry a size: once, few, many, or a class if the clone is expanded.

v_gene: TRBV6-5; abundance: few; d_gene: -; j_gene: TRBJ2-3; CDR3aa: CASSPRTEPDTQYF; CDR3nt: TGTGCCAGCAGTCCCCGGACCGAACCAGATACGCAGTATTTT
v_gene: TRBV5-6; abundance: -; d_gene: -; j_gene: TRBJ2-7; CDR3aa: CASSRISSYEQYF; CDR3nt: TGTGCCAGCAGTAGGATCAGCTCCTACGAGCAGTACTTC
v_gene: TRBV5-6; abundance: once; d_gene: -; j_gene: TRBJ1-1; CDR3aa: CASRRPGSTEAFF; CDR3nt: TGTGCCAGCAGACGCCCGGGTAGCACTGAAGCTTTCTTT
v_gene: TRBV29-1; abundance: -; d_gene: -; j_gene: TRBJ1-1; CDR3aa: CSAGGVQVTEAFF; CDR3nt: TGCAGCGCCGGAGGGGTTCAGGTCACTGAAGCTTTCTTT
v_gene: TRBV5-4; abundance: -; d_gene: TRBD2; j_gene: TRBJ2-2; CDR3aa: CASSLFVASGSGGELFF; CDR3nt: TGTGCCAGCAGCTTGTTTGTAGCTAGCGGGAGCGGCGGGGAGCTGTTTTTT
v_gene: TRBV30; abundance: -; d_gene: -; j_gene: TRBJ1-3; CDR3aa: CAWSPPGRMSSGNTIYF; CDR3nt: TGTGCCTGGAGCCCACCGGGACGGATGAGCTCTGGAAACACCATATATTTT
v_gene: TRBV5-1; abundance: once; d_gene: -; j_gene: TRBJ2-7; CDR3aa: CASSLNANPSYEQYF; CDR3nt: TGCGCCAGCAGCTTGAACGCGAATCCCTCCTACGAGCAGTACTTC
v_gene: TRBV28; abundance: once; d_gene: -; j_gene: TRBJ1-4; CDR3aa: CASSSTPGKNEKLFF; CDR3nt: TGTGCCAGCAGTTCCACTCCTGGGAAAAATGAAAAACTGTTTTTT
v_gene: TRBV18; abundance: once; d_gene: -; j_gene: TRBJ1-2; CDR3aa: CASSPADGRDYGYTF; CDR3nt: TGTGCCAGCTCACCTGCGGACGGGCGGGACTATGGCTACACCTTC
v_gene: TRBV19; abundance: few; d_gene: TRBD1; j_gene: TRBJ2-7; CDR3aa: CASSILHLPGQGYEQYF; CDR3nt: TGTGCCAGTAGTATCCTCCACCTACCGGGACAGGGCTACGAGCAGTACTTC
v_gene: TRBV10-3; abundance: few; d_gene: -; j_gene: TRBJ2-7; CDR3aa: CAIILRQGRDIRYEQYF; CDR3nt: TGTGCCATCATCCTGAGGCAGGGGAGGGACATACGATACGAGCAGTACTTC
v_gene: TRBV7-9; abundance: -; d_gene: TRBD1; j_gene: TRBJ1-2; CDR3aa: CASSLGQGLYGYTF; CDR3nt: TGTGCCAGCAGTCTAGGACAGGGGCTCTATGGCTACACCTTC
v_gene: TRBV19; abundance: -; d_gene: TRBD1; j_gene: TRBJ2-2; CDR3aa: CASSYKQGPNTGELFF; CDR3nt: TGTGCCAGTAGCTATAAACAGGGGCCGAACACCGGGGAGCTGTTTTTT
v_gene: TRBV6-5; abundance: -; d_gene: -; j_gene: TRBJ2-1; CDR3aa: CASSYPGTLQFF; CDR3nt: TGTGCCAGCAGTTACCCCGGGACTCTTCAGTTCTTC
v_gene: TRBV28; abundance: -; d_gene: TRBD1; j_gene: TRBJ1-2; CDR3aa: CASRPGTAYPYGYTF; CDR3nt: TGTGCCAGCAGACCCGGGACAGCTTACCCCTATGGCTACACCTTC
v_gene: TRBV10-3; abundance: -; d_gene: -; j_gene: TRBJ2-3; CDR3aa: CAISDRADTQYF; CDR3nt: TGTGCCATCAGTGATAGGGCGGATACGCAGTATTTT
v_gene: TRBV7-2; abundance: -; d_gene: -; j_gene: TRBJ1-1; CDR3aa: CASSSRGYTEAFF; CDR3nt: TGTGCCAGCAGCTCACGGGGGTACACTGAAGCTTTCTTT
v_gene: TRBV7-8; abundance: -; d_gene: -; j_gene: TRBJ2-1; CDR3aa: CASSFPGLNNEQFF; CDR3nt: TGTGCCAGCAGCTTTCCGGGACTTAACAATGAGCAGTTCTTC
v_gene: TRBV10-3; abundance: -; d_gene: -; j_gene: TRBJ1-1; CDR3aa: CAISVQANTEAFF; CDR3nt: TGTGCCATCAGTGTCCAGGCGAACACTGAAGCTTTCTTT
v_gene: TRBV6-4; abundance: -; d_gene: TRBD1; j_gene: TRBJ2-5; CDR3aa: CASSPPSDREQETQYF; CDR3nt: TGTGCCAGCAGTCCCCCATCTGACAGGGAACAAGAGACCCAGTACTTC
v_gene: TRBV11-2; abundance: -; d_gene: TRBD1; j_gene: TRBJ2-5; CDR3aa: CASSLDRTGGSQETQYF; CDR3nt: TGTGCCAGCAGCTTAGATCGAACAGGGGGTTCCCAAGAGACCCAGTACTTC
v_gene: TRBV6-5; abundance: -; d_gene: -; j_gene: TRBJ2-3; CDR3aa: CASSQWDTQYF; CDR3nt: TGTGCCAGCAGCCAGTGGGATACGCAGTATTTT